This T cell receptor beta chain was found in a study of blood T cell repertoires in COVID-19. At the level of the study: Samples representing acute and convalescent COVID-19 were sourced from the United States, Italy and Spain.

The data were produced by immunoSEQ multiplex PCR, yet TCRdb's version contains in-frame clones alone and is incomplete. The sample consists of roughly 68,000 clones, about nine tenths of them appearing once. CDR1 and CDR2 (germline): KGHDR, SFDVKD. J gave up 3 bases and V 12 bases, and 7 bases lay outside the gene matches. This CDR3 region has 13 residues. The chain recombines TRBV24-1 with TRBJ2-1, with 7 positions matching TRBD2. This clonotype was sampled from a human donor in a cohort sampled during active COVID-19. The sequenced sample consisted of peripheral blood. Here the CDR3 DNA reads TGTGCCTCTCCTAGCGGAAACTACAATGAGCAGTTCTTC. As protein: CASPSGNYNEQFF.